This T cell receptor beta chain was identified in a study of cytomegalovirus exposure and HLA in healthy donors. Overall study findings and caveats: Rates of TCR association differed by HLA locus in a later analysis, with DRB1 highest and HLA-C lowest.

This PCR relied on a set of 60 Vbeta primers and 13 Jbeta primers. The table came from immunoSEQ multiplex PCR; TCRdb's copy has only in-frame clones and leaves some out. Its table lists 160,000 or so clones. The CDR3 length is 17 residues. With 0 bases clipped from V and 8 bases from J, the junction kept 13 bases outside the gene matches. Germline lookup yields CDR1 SGDLS and CDR2 YYNGEE. Details on this clone: Antigen unknown.

Material for sequencing was PBMCs. The sequence was obtained from a man aged 25 to 40 in good health and CMV-seronegative. The chain employs TRBV9 and TRBJ2-5; TRBD2 matches 10 bases. The CDR3 DNA follows: TGTGCCAGCAGCGTAGACGAGACTAGCGGGCCCCAGTTAACCCAGTACTTC. Its translation: CASSVDETSGPQLTQYF.